This entry lists 9 T cell receptor beta chains sequenced from one sample in a study of vaccination effects on CD4 cells after COVID-19. The culture ran for 10 days, and then CD4+ T cells were isolated. Two-dose vaccination with either BNT162b2 or mRNA-1273 was given to the participants. Generated by immunoSEQ multiplex PCR, the TCRdb table keeps only in-frame clones and is missing some. The sample shows 42,000 or so clones, approximately 77% of them seen only once. The antigens for these receptors are not known. Sample: CD4+ T cells from PBMCs cultured without peptide, taken after COVID-19 vaccination. These receptor sequences come from a human donor who received a COVID-19 vaccine.

This clone was seen just once. The chain is built from TRBV5-1 and TRBJ2-3; D gene uncertain. Per germline, CDR1 SGHRS and CDR2 YFSETQ. The CDR3 contains 16 residues. Trimming took off 4 bases at V and 0 bases at J, with 15 bases between the two ends. CDR3 amino acids: CASSPVGGSSTDTQYF. In nucleotides, the CDR3 is TGCGCCAGCAGCCCAGTGGGTGGGTCTAGCACAGATACGCAGTATTTT.

The chain has TRBV13 and TRBJ2-5; no definite D call. V was cut by 5 bases and J by 0 bases, with 10 bases left in between. CDR1 is PRHDT and CDR2 is FYEKMQ in the germline V gene (reference sequence). The CDR3 runs to 14 residues. The CDR3 is CASSLNTDQETQYF. Here the CDR3 DNA reads TGTGCCAGCAGCCTAAACACCGACCAAGAGACCCAGTACTTC.

This clone appeared a single time. V usage is TRBV18 and J usage is TRBJ1-1; no firm D call. Germline V gives CDR1 KGHSH, CDR2 LQKENI. Trimming left V 2 bases short and J 1 base short, with 11 bases between. CDR3 size: 15 residues. For the CDR3, the DNA is TGTGCCAGCTCACCATCGGGCGGAAAGAACACTGAAGCTTTCTTT. Protein product: CASSPSGGKNTEAFF.

The chain carries TRBV7-9 and TRBJ1-2; unclear D gene. The CDR3 length is 13 residues. V lost 4 bases, J lost 1 base, and 7 bases lay in between. The germline V gene encodes CDR1 SEHNR and CDR2 FQNEAQ (reference sequence). CDR3 sequence: CASSSSNNYGYTF. The CDR3 DNA is TGTGCCAGCAGCTCCAGCAATAACTATGGCTACACCTTC.

The chain has TRBV7-6 and TRBJ1-3; D unclear. V lost 1 base, J lost 0 bases, and 1 base lay in between. The CDR3 is made up of 13 amino acids. CDR1 and CDR2 from the germline V gene are SGHVS and FNYEAQ. The CDR3 protein is CASSLDSGNTIYF. For the CDR3, the DNA is TGTGCCAGCAGCTTAGACTCTGGAAACACCATATATTTT.

The chain is built from TRBV25-1 and TRBJ2-5; D gene unclear. Germline V gene lookup returns CDR1 MGHDK and CDR2 SYGVNS. The V and J ends lost 1 base and 6 bases respectively, with 12 bases between them. The CDR3 extends over 14 amino acids. The CDR3 nucleotides are TGTGCCAGCAGTGAATCTGAAGCTAGAAAGACCCAGTACTTC. Translated: CASSESEARKTQYF.

The chain employs TRBV19 and TRBJ1-5, with 7 bases aligning to TRBD1. The CDR3 spans 15 residues. V trimming: 6 bases; J trimming: 4 bases; junction bases outside the gene matches: 9. Germline V gene data show CDR1 as LNHDA and CDR2 as SQIVND (reference sequence). The CDR3 nucleotides are TGTGCCAGTAGACGGGACAGAATACAAAATCAGCCCCAGCATTTT. Protein sequence: CASRRDRIQNQPQHF.

This chain uses TRBV6-5 with TRBJ1-2, with D hard to call. The CDR3 is 13 amino acids. V dropped 5 bases and J dropped 5 bases, with 12 bases sitting between them. Germline V gene sequence: CDR1 MNHEY, CDR2 SVGAGI. In DNA form, the CDR3 reads TGTGCCAGCAGTCGGACTGGGAATTATGGCTACACCTTC. Encoded protein: CASSRTGNYGYTF.

This clone was counted only a few times. The CDR3 bases are TGTGCCAGCTCTCGTGGGACAGAGCTTTACACCGGGGAGCTGTTTTTT. This gives the protein CASSRGTELYTGELFF. The chain joins TRBV18 to TRBJ2-2; TRBD1 matches at 7 bases. Germline lookup yields CDR1 KGHSH and CDR2 LQKENI. This CDR3 is built from 16 residues. The V gene end was trimmed by 6 bases and the J gene end by 3 bases; junction bases not matched to a gene: 10. Together with reference TRBV18 and TRBJ2-2, the CDR3 gives the full variable domain: NAGVMQNPRHLVRRRGQEARLRCSPMKGHSHVYWYRQLPEEGLKFMVYLQKENIIDESGMPKERFSAEFPKEGPSILRIQQVVRGDSAAYFCASSRGTELYTGELFFGEGSRLTVL.